Sequencing of this TCR beta chain was carried out in a study of blood T cell repertoires in COVID-19. As for the study in general: In each case, the material was cDNA or gDNA derived from T cells, B-cell-depleted T cells, or PBMCs.

The method was immunoSEQ multiplex PCR; TCRdb's version includes in-frame clones alone and lacks a portion of them. This sample has roughly 120,000 clones; over 65% occur once, and the top ten carry around 2.3%. The CDR3 contains 14 residues. V lost 4 bases and J lost 3, with 15 bases in between. In germline, CDR1 is SQVTM, CDR2 ANQGSEA. This sequence was found in a man under 40 with acute or convalescent COVID-19. The V gene is TRBV29-1, the J gene TRBJ2-5, with D perhaps matching TRBD1 (5 bases). The sequenced material came from peripheral blood. CDR3 residues: CSVVVQGLEETQYF. CDR3 sequence (DNA): TGCAGCGTTGTAGTTCAGGGATTGGAAGAGACCCAGTACTTC. The full variable domain, rest sourced from reference TRBV29-1 and TRBJ2-5, is SAVISQKPSRDICQRGTSLTIQCQVDSQVTMMFWYRQQPGQSLTLIATANQGSEATYESGFVIDKFPISRPNLTFSTLTVSNMSPEDSSIYLCSVVVQGLEETQYFGPGTRLLVL.